Each of the 27 T cell receptor beta chains below was sequenced from the same sample in a study of early T cells in non-severe SARS-CoV-2 infection. MiXCR, applied by TCRdb to the 5' RACE reads, yields one record per CDR3 protein. This table has 26,000 or so distinct CDR3 sequences, about 5.5% appearing once. The sample taken for sequencing was whole blood. The receptor set was obtained from an adult who was a healthcare worker with PCR-confirmed SARS-CoV-2 infection or an uninfected control (not recorded which).

In its sample, this clonotype is medium-sized (0.01 to 0.1%). The V gene is TRBV4-1, the J gene TRBJ2-2; a weak D match, TRBD2 (5 bases). This CDR3 region has 17 residues. CDR1 is MGHRA, CDR2 YSYEKL, per germline. Between the trimmed V and J ends, which lost 3 bases and 0 bases, there was a span of 14 bases. The CDR3 DNA follows: TGCGCCAGCAGCCATTCTGGACTCCTCGCGAACACCGGGGAGCTGTTTTTT. It specifies CASSHSGLLANTGELFF.

This clonotype was observed a few times. The chain recombines TRBV19 with TRBJ1-2; 10 bases match TRBD1. J was trimmed by 7 bases and V by 8 bases; bases with no gene match: 10. The germline V gene has CDR1 LNHDA and CDR2 SQIVND (reference sequence). The CDR3 length is 14 residues. Here the CDR3 reads CASASGQGGLGYTF. CDR3 in DNA: TGTGCCAGTGCCAGCGGACAGGGGGGCCTTGGCTACACCTTC.

This clonotype was seen repeatedly, ten times or more. The gene calls are TRBV28 and TRBJ2-2, with a weak D call TRBD2 (5 bases). Trimming pared 4 bases from V and 7 bases from J, leaving 7 bases between. This CDR3 comprises 12 residues. Germline lookup yields CDR1 MDHEN and CDR2 SYDVKM. Here the CDR3 DNA reads TGTGCCAGCAGTTCGGAGGACGGGGAGCTGTTTTTT. Its translation: CASSSEDGELFF.

This clonotype was found many times. The chain combines TRBV29-1 with TRBJ1-3; a possible D gene is TRBD1 (6 bases). Germline assignment: CDR1 SQVTM and CDR2 ANQGSEA. CDR3 length equals 12 residues. V lost 7 bases, J lost 2 bases, and 9 bases lay in between. CDR3 protein: CSGRTAGNTIYF. CDR3 nucleotide sequence: TGCAGCGGCAGGACAGCTGGAAACACCATATATTTT.

This clonotype was detected a few times. The chain is built from TRBV7-2 and TRBJ2-3; a weak D match, TRBD1 (6 bases). CDR1 is SGHTA, CDR2 FQGNSA, per germline. This CDR3 is 15 amino acids long. V gave up 2 bases and J gave up 4 bases, with 13 bases separating them. The CDR3: CASSLQDRTADTQYF. Written as DNA, the CDR3 is TGTGCCAGCAGCTTACAAGACAGGACGGCAGATACGCAGTATTTT.

The chain is built from TRBV28 and TRBJ2-1; 10 bases map to TRBD1. CDR1 is MDHEN and CDR2 is SYDVKM in the germline V gene. This CDR3 region has 16 residues. The junction had 9 bases not matched to a gene; V was cut back by 4 bases and J by 6 bases. Here the CDR3 reads CASSSLGTGEINEQFF. In DNA, the CDR3 is TGTGCCAGCAGTTCCCTCGGGACAGGGGAAATCAATGAGCAGTTCTTC.

There are many counts of this clonotype. The chain recombines TRBV6-1 with TRBJ1-3; 8 nucleotides line up with TRBD1. Per the germline V gene, CDR1 is MNHNS and CDR2 is SASEGT. The CDR3 covers 17 residues. Trimming at V came to 2 bases and at J to 9 bases, leaving 15 bases not matched to a gene. The CDR3 here is CASSERGQERFGITIYF. In DNA, the CDR3 is TGTGCCAGCAGTGAAAGGGGACAGGAGCGCTTCGGTATCACCATATATTTT.

The chain carries TRBV11-2 and TRBJ2-3; TRBD2 aligns across 11 bases. With 5 bases clipped from V and 10 bases from J, the junction kept 8 bases outside the gene matches. There are 14 residues in the CDR3. Germline V gene sequence: CDR1 SGHAT, CDR2 FQNNGV. CDR3: CASSQLAGDRAQYF. In DNA, the CDR3 is TGTGCCAGCAGCCAACTAGCGGGGGATCGCGCGCAGTATTTT.

Judged by abundance, this clonotype is medium-sized. The chain links TRBV29-1 to TRBJ1-3, with 10 bases aligning to TRBD1. Germline V CDR1 and CDR2: SQVTM, ANQGSEA. The CDR3 runs to 16 residues. The trim removed 4 bases at V and 3 bases at J, leaving 9 bases unmatched. CDR3 sequence reads: CSVGPMTGGDGNTIYF. The CDR3 bases are TGCAGCGTTGGACCGATGACAGGGGGCGATGGAAACACCATATATTTT.

This clonotype was counted many times. This sequence joins TRBV12-3 or TRBV12-4 and TRBJ1-1; no clear D. V was trimmed by 4 bases and J by 1 base, leaving 13 bases between them. The length of the CDR3 is 15 residues. The CDR3 sequence: CASSYVNLANTEAFF. The DNA of the CDR3 is TGTGCCAGCAGTTATGTAAATTTAGCGAACACTGAAGCTTTCTTT.

This clonotype was counted many times. V usage is TRBV29-1 and J usage is TRBJ2-7; D is possibly TRBD2 (6 bases). CDR1 and CDR2 (germline): SQVTM, ANQGSEA. The germline V and J ends were trimmed by 1 base and 0 bases, with 7 bases remaining between them. This CDR3 comprises 13 residues. For the CDR3, the DNA is TGCAGCGTTGAAGCGGACTACTCCTACGAGCAGTACTTC. This translates into CSVEADYSYEQYF.

In this sample, this clonotype turned up a few times. V and J are TRBV11-1 and TRBJ2-1, with unresolved D. The V end was cut by 3 bases, the J end by 7 bases, with 4 bases between. The CDR3 sequence is 11 residues long. Germline assignment: CDR1 SGHAT and CDR2 FQDESV (reference sequence). CDR3 nucleotides: TGTGCCAGCAGCTTGGAAAATGAGCAGTTCTTC. Translating gives CASSLENEQFF. The variable domain in full, with the rest retrieved from reference TRBV11-1 and TRBJ2-1, is EAEVAQSPRYKITEKSQAVAFWCDPISGHATLYWYRQILGQGPELLVQFQDESVVDDSQLPKDRFSAERLKGVDSTLKIQPAELGDSAMYLCASSLENEQFFGPGTRLTVL.

This clonotype was counted at least ten times. The chain recombines TRBV5-1 with TRBJ2-3; 12 bases line up with TRBD2. The CDR3 has 16 amino acids. Trimming removed 4 bases from V and 3 bases from J; junction bases left unmatched: 6. CDR1 is SGHRS, CDR2 YFSETQ, per germline. Here the CDR3 reads CASSLLTSGGTDTQYF. CDR3 in DNA: TGCGCCAGCAGCCTCCTAACTAGCGGGGGGACAGATACGCAGTATTTT.

Many counts were recorded for this clonotype. The chain links TRBV6-1 to TRBJ2-7, with D possibly TRBD1 on 5 matching bases. Germline V gene sequence: CDR1 MNHNS, CDR2 SASEGT. This CDR3 contains 14 residues. The V gene lost 4 bases and the J gene lost 0 bases, with 10 bases spanning the gap. The CDR3 DNA sequence: TGTGCCAGCAGTGTACAAGGGGACTCCTACGAGCAGTACTTC. This codes for CASSVQGDSYEQYF.

Ten or more counts support this clonotype. The gene calls are TRBV7-8 and TRBJ1-1, with D hard to call. This CDR3 has 16 residues. Germline V gene sequence: CDR1 SGHVS, CDR2 FQNEAQ. Deletions cut 7 bases from V and 2 bases from J, with 20 bases between. Written as DNA, the CDR3 is TGTGCCAGCACCGAACGAAAACAGAGACCAAACACTGAAGCTTTCTTT. As protein: CASTERKQRPNTEAFF.

The chain combines TRBV7-2 with TRBJ1-1; tentatively, D is TRBD1 (5 bases). With 3 bases removed from V and 4 bases from J, the gap between germline ends came to 9 bases. The germline V gene has CDR1 SGHTA and CDR2 FQGNSA. The CDR3 contains 13 residues. The CDR3, as DNA: TGTGCCAGCAGCTTGGGGGTCCCCACTGAAGCTTTCTTT. The encoded protein is CASSLGVPTEAFF.

This clonotype was recorded at least ten times. The gene calls are TRBV7-9 and TRBJ1-2, with 9 bases that match TRBD1. CDR3 length equals 15 residues. Germline V gene lookup returns CDR1 SEHNR and CDR2 FQNEAQ (reference sequence). J was trimmed by 8 bases and V by 5 bases; bases with no gene match: 12. The CDR3 nucleotides read TGTGCCAGCAGCATAATCAAGGGACAGGGAGAAGGCTACACCTTC. Translating gives CASSIIKGQGEGYTF.

This clonotype has ten or more counts. The chain joins TRBV25-1 to TRBJ1-2; tentative D call: TRBD1 (5 bases). Germline CDR1 MGHDK, CDR2 SYGVNS. V was trimmed by 1 base and J by 4 bases, leaving 16 bases between them. The CDR3 runs 16 residues. CDR3 sequence reads: CASSESAGPLAYGYTF. The CDR3 DNA reads as TGTGCCAGCAGTGAATCCGCGGGGCCCCTGGCCTATGGCTACACCTTC.

This clonotype was found a few times. This chain connects TRBV6-6 to TRBJ2-3, with D perhaps matching TRBD2 (6 bases). The CDR3 covers 16 residues. Trimming took off 2 bases at V and 2 bases at J, with 14 bases between the two ends. Germline CDR1 is MNHNY and CDR2 is SVGAGI (reference sequence). Here the CDR3 DNA reads TGTGCCAGCAGTTACGGGGAGGCTTCCAACACAGATACGCAGTATTTT. This encodes CASSYGEASNTDTQYF.

The chain links TRBV5-1 to TRBJ2-1; 9 bases match TRBD1. This CDR3 is built from 15 residues. V dropped 4 bases and J dropped 8; count of bases not matched to a gene: 10. Germline loops: CDR1 SGHRS, CDR2 YFSETQ. The CDR3 protein is CASSTRGQGVHEQFF. Here the CDR3 DNA reads TGCGCCAGCAGCACCCGGGGACAGGGTGTCCATGAGCAGTTCTTC. The whole variable domain, remainder taken from reference TRBV5-1 and TRBJ2-1, is KAGVTQTPRYLIKTRGQQVTLSCSPISGHRSVSWYQQTPGQGLQFLFEYFSETQRNKGNFPGRFSGRQFSNSRSEMNVSTLELGDSALYLCASSTRGQGVHEQFFGPGTRLTVL.

The table lists this clonotype with many counts. V usage is TRBV27 and J usage is TRBJ2-7; D might be TRBD2 (5 bases). Germline CDR1 MNHEY, CDR2 SMNVEV (reference sequence). V shed 6 bases and J shed 0 bases, with 12 bases lying between them. CDR3 length equals 14 residues. The CDR3 DNA reads as TGTGCCAGCAGGGTCCAGCGGTACTCCTACGAGCAGTACTTC. It encodes CASRVQRYSYEQYF.

Only a few counts were recorded for this clonotype. The V gene is TRBV7-3, the J gene TRBJ2-3; no clear D gene. V was cut by 1 base and J by 6 bases, with 14 bases left in between. This CDR3 has 15 amino acids. Germline CDR1 reads SGHTA; CDR2 reads FQGTGA. For the CDR3, the DNA is TGTGCCAGCAGCTTAATGGGCTCCTTGGGCGATACGCAGTATTTT. Protein sequence: CASSLMGSLGDTQYF. Combining the CDR3 with reference TRBV7-3 and TRBJ2-3 gives the whole variable domain GAGVSQTPSNKVTEKGKYVELRCDPISGHTALYWYRQSLGQGPEFLIYFQGTGAADDSGLPNDRFFAVRPEGSVSTLKIQRTERGDSAVYLCASSLMGSLGDTQYFGPGTRLTVL.

This chain joins TRBV15 and TRBJ1-1; 8 nucleotides match TRBD1. Per the germline V gene, CDR1 is LNHNV and CDR2 is YYDKDF (reference sequence). V was clipped by 2 bases and J by 2 bases; unmatched bases: 7. The CDR3 contains 16 residues. In nucleotides, the CDR3 is TGTGCCACCAGCAGATCCAGGACAGGGTACAACACTGAAGCTTTCTTT. Protein: CATSRSRTGYNTEAFF.

This clonotype has a handful of counts. The rearrangement joins TRBV6-2 or TRBV6-3 to TRBJ2-1, with D tentatively TRBD2 (7 bases). This CDR3 comprises 16 residues. V was cut by 8 bases and J by 1 base, with 18 bases left in between. Germline loops: CDR1 MNHEY, CDR2 SVGEGT. CDR3 residues: CASLTRGRGSYNEQFF. The CDR3 DNA reads TGTGCCAGCCTGACGCGAGGGAGGGGGTCCTACAATGAGCAGTTCTTC.

This clonotype was recorded at least ten times. The CDR3: CASSLGAWRRETQYF. The CDR3 region has the DNA TGTGCCAGCAGCTTAGGGGCTTGGAGGAGAGAGACCCAGTACTTC. The rearrangement uses TRBV7-6 and TRBJ2-5, with D maybe TRBD2 (5 bases). There are 15 residues in the CDR3. V was clipped by 1 base and J by 4 bases, with 13 bases between them. The V gene's germline CDR1 is SGHVS and CDR2 FNYEAQ.

This rearrangement joins TRBV11-1 to TRBJ2-3; D remains ambiguous. V was clipped by 3 bases and J by 6 bases, with 4 bases between them. Germline-derived CDR1 and CDR2 are SGHAT and FQDESV (reference sequence). CDR3 size: 11 residues. The CDR3 DNA is TGTGCCAGCAGCTTTCGGGATACGCAGTATTTT. Translation: CASSFRDTQYF.

The chain links TRBV6-4 to TRBJ1-2; D is uncertain. Germline V gives CDR1 MRHNA, CDR2 SNTAGT. The CDR3 is 16 residues long. V shed 8 bases and J shed 2 bases, with 21 bases lying between them. The CDR3 protein is CASYDPRATANYGYTF. DNA of the CDR3: TGTGCCAGCTATGACCCCCGGGCCACGGCCAACTATGGCTACACCTTC.